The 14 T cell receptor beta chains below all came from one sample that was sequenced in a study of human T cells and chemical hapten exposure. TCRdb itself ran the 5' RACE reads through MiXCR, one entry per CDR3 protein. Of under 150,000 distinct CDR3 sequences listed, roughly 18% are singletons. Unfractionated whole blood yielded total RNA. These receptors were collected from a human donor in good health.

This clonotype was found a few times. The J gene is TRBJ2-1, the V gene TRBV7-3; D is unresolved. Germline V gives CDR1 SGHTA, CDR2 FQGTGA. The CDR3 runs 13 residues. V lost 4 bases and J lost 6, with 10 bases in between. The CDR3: CASSSPPVNEQFF. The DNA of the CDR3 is TGTGCCAGCAGCTCCCCCCCTGTCAATGAGCAGTTCTTC.

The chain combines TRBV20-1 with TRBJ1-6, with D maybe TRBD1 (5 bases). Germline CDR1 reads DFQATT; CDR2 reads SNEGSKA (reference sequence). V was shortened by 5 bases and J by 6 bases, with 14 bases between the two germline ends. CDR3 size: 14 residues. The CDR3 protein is CSAATGGGNSPLHF. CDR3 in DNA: TGCAGTGCTGCCACGGGGGGTGGTAATTCACCCCTCCACTTT.

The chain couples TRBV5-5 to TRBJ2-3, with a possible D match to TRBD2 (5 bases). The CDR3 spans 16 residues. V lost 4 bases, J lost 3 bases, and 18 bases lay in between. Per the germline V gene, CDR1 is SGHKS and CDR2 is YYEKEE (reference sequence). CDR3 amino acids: CASSPTFLASTDTQYF. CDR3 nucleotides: TGTGCCAGCAGCCCCACTTTTCTAGCTTCGACAGATACGCAGTATTTT.

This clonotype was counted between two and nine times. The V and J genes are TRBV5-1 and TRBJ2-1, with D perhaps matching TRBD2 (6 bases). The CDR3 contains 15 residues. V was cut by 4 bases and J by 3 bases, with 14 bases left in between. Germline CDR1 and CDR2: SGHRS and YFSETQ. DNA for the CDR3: TGCGCCAGCAGCACCGGGACTCAGATCTACAATGAGCAGTTCTTC. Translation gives CASSTGTQIYNEQFF.

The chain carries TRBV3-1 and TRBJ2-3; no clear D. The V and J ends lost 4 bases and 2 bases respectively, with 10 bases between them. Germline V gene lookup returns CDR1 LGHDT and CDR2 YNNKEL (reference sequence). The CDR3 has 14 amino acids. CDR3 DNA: TGTGCCAGCAGCCCCACGGCTCCCACAGATACGCAGTATTTT. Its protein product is CASSPTAPTDTQYF.

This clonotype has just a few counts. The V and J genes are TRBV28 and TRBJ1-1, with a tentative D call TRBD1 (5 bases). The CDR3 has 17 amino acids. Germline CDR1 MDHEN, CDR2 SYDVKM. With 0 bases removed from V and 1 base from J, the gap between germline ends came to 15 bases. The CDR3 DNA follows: TGTGCCAGCAGTTTATGGACCCCGTGGGGGGGGAACACTGAAGCTTTCTTT. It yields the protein CASSLWTPWGGNTEAFF.

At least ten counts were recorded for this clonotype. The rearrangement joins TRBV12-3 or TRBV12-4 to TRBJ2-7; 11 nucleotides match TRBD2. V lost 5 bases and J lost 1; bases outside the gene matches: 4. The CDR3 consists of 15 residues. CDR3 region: CASSPGLAVSYEQYF. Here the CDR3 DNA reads TGTGCCAGCAGTCCGGGACTAGCGGTATCCTACGAGCAGTACTTC.

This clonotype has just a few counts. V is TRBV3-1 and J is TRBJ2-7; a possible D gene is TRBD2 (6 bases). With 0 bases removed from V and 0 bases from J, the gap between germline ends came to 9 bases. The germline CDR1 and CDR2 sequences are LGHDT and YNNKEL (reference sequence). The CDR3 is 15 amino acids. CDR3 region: CASSQEGGPSYEQYF. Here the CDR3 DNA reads TGTGCCAGCAGCCAAGAAGGAGGGCCCTCCTACGAGCAGTACTTC.

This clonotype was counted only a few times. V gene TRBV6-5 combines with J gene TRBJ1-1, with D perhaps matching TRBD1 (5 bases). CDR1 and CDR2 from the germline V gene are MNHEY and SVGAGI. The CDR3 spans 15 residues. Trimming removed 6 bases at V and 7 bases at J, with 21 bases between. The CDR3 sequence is CASSPKRAGTGEAFF. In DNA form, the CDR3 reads TGTGCCAGCAGCCCCAAGAGGGCGGGAACAGGTGAAGCTTTCTTT.

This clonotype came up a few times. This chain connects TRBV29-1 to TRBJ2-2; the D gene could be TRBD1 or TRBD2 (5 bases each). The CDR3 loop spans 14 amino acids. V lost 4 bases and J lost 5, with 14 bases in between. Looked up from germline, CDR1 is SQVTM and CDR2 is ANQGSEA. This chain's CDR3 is CSVGGAGWTGELFF. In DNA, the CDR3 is TGCAGCGTTGGAGGGGCTGGGTGGACCGGGGAGCTGTTTTTT.

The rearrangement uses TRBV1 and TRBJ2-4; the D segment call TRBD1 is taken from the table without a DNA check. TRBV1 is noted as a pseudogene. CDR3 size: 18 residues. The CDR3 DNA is TGCACCAGCAGCCAAGTCCATACCCCGGAGGAGTCCAAAAACATTCAGTACTTC. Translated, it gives CTSSQVHTPEESKNIQYF.

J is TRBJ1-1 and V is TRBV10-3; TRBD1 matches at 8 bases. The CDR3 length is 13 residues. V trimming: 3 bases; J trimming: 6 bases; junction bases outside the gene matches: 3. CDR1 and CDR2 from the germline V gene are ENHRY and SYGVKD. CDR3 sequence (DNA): TGTGCCATCAGTGACACAGGGGGGGCTGAAGCTTTCTTT. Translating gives CAISDTGGAEAFF.

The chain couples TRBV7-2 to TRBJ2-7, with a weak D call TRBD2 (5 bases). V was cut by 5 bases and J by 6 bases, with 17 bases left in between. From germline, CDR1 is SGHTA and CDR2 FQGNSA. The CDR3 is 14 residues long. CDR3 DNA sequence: TGTGCCAGCAGCCCCAGACTCCGGCGGGTCGAGCAGTACTTC. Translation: CASSPRLRRVEQYF.

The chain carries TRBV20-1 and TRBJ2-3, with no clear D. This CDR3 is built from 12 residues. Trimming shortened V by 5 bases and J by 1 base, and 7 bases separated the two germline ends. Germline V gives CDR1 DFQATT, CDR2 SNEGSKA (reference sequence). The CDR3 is CSAESGTDTQYF. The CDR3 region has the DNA TGCAGTGCTGAATCCGGCACAGATACGCAGTATTTT.